This paragraph covers one TCR beta chain sequence. These data come from a study of lymphopenia after photon versus proton radiotherapy. This table comes from immunoSEQ multiplex PCR, and its TCRdb copy is limited to in-frame clones, with some not included. The data hold 25,000 to 30,000 clones, with about nine tenths observed a single time. The V end lost 3 bases, the J end lost 6 bases, and 20 bases lay between the germline ends. Germline V gives CDR1 GTSNPN, CDR2 SVGIG (reference sequence). The CDR3 is 15 amino acids. The sequence came from a woman aged 50 to 60 with cholangiocarcinoma. The sequencing used peripheral blood, collected from a patient treated with photon-based radiotherapy. The genes are TRBV30 and TRBJ1-1; the D gene is possibly TRBD1 (5 bases). This CDR3 reads CAWRRTGLLGSEAFF. As DNA, the CDR3 is TGTGCCTGGAGGCGCACAGGTCTCCTAGGGTCTGAAGCTTTCTTT.